The rows below give T cell receptor beta chains drawn from one sample of a study of T cell responses to AZD1222 COVID-19 vaccine. The table came from immunoSEQ multiplex PCR; TCRdb's copy has only in-frame clones and leaves some out. In the table there are approximately 150,000 clones, around 90% of which are singletons. The input for sequencing was peripheral blood, taken 28 days after the second AZD1222 dose. The receptors come from an adult who received the AZD1222 COVID-19 vaccine. Each CDR3 is given with its conserved first and last residue. D genes are given only for firm matches. Expanded clones get a size class; other rows say once, few or many, or leave the size out.

D: -
J: TRBJ2-1
V: TRBV7-2
size: -
length: 15
DNA: TGTGCCAGCAGCGCAAGGCAGGGGTCCGTGATTTGGCAGTTCTTC
CDR3: CASSARQGSVIWQFF

D: TRBD2
J: TRBJ2-1
V: TRBV7-8
size: -
length: 16
DNA: TGTGCCAGCAGCCGACCTTTGACTAGCGGGGACAATGAGCAGTTCTTC
CDR3: CASSRPLTSGDNEQFF

D: TRBD2
J: TRBJ2-1
V: TRBV9
size: -
length: 17
DNA: TGTGCCAGCAGCGTAGACCCTAGCGGGAGGGCCGGGGGTGAGCAGTTCTTC
CDR3: CASSVDPSGRAGGEQFF

D: TRBD1
J: TRBJ1-2
V: TRBV10-3
size: -
length: 12
DNA: TGTGCCATCGGACAGGTCATTTTAGGCTACACCTTC
CDR3: CAIGQVILGYTF

D: -
J: TRBJ1-3
V: TRBV6-1
size: -
length: 13
DNA: TGTGCCAGCAGTGAAGCCGGGGTAAACACCATATATTTT
CDR3: CASSEAGVNTIYF

D: -
J: TRBJ2-1
V: TRBV7-9
size: -
length: 11
DNA: TGTGCCAGCAGCTTATCCCGGGGGCAGTTCTTC
CDR3: CASSLSRGQFF

D: TRBD2
J: TRBJ2-2
V: TRBV9
size: -
length: 17
DNA: TGTGCCAGCAGCGTAGGGCTAGCGGGAGTTTTTGCCGGGGAGCTGTTTTTT
CDR3: CASSVGLAGVFAGELFF

D: TRBD2
J: TRBJ2-1
V: TRBV19
size: -
length: 16
DNA: TGTGCCAGTAGCCCGGGACTAGCGAGGGGCTACAATGAGCAGTTCTTC
CDR3: CASSPGLARGYNEQFF

D: -
J: TRBJ1-3
V: TRBV7-9
size: -
length: 15
DNA: TGTGCCAGCAGCCGGACCTTGAGCTCTGGAAACACCATATATTTT
CDR3: CASSRTLSSGNTIYF

D: -
J: TRBJ2-3
V: TRBV11-3
size: -
length: 15
DNA: TGTGCCAGCAGCTTAGTTGGGAGTGGTACAGATACGCAGTATTTT
CDR3: CASSLVGSGTDTQYF

D: TRBD1
J: TRBJ2-4
V: TRBV7-3
size: -
length: 13
DNA: TGTGCCAGCAGTGCACAGGGGGCCGACATTCAGTACTTC
CDR3: CASSAQGADIQYF

D: -
J: TRBJ2-7
V: TRBV9
size: once
length: 14
DNA: TGTGCCAGCAGCCCTATAGGACTTGGATACGAGCAGTACTTC
CDR3: CASSPIGLGYEQYF

D: TRBD1
J: TRBJ1-1
V: TRBV5-1
size: -
length: 15
DNA: TGCGCCAGCAGCTTGATGGGACAGGGCGACACTGAAGCTTTCTTT
CDR3: CASSLMGQGDTEAFF

D: -
J: TRBJ2-7
V: TRBV19
size: -
length: 17
DNA: TGTGCCAGTAGTATCAGAGCTGCGGCGGCGCTCTCCTACGAGCAGTACTTC
CDR3: CASSIRAAAALSYEQYF

D: TRBD1
J: TRBJ1-6
V: TRBV5-6
size: -
length: 15
DNA: TGTGCCAGCAGCTTGGAAGGCAGGGGGATTTCACCCCTCCACTTT
CDR3: CASSLEGRGISPLHF

D: -
J: TRBJ2-2
V: TRBV4-3
size: -
length: 18
DNA: TGCGCCAGCAGCCAAGAAAGGTCCGGCCCACCAAACACCGGGGAGCTGTTTTTT
CDR3: CASSQERSGPPNTGELFF

D: -
J: TRBJ1-3
V: TRBV29-1
size: -
length: 13
DNA: TGCAGCGTTCAGGCCTTCTCTGGAAACACCATATATTTT
CDR3: CSVQAFSGNTIYF

D: TRBD1
J: TRBJ2-5
V: TRBV11-2
size: -
length: 16
DNA: TGTGCCAGCAGCTCCAGGGGGACAGGGGGCTTAGAGACCCAGTACTTC
CDR3: CASSSRGTGGLETQYF

D: -
J: TRBJ1-2
V: TRBV27
size: -
length: 13
DNA: TGTGCCAGCAGTTTAGGGCAGTCCTATGGCTACACCTTC
CDR3: CASSLGQSYGYTF

D: -
J: TRBJ1-1
V: TRBV5-1
size: -
length: 12
DNA: TGCGCCAGCAGCTTGGATCGCACTGAAGCTTTCTTT
CDR3: CASSLDRTEAFF

D: TRBD1
J: TRBJ2-1
V: TRBV12-5
size: -
length: 15
DNA: TGTGCTAGTGTGGCGTCAGGTCCAGGGGGCTCTGAGCAGTTCTTC
CDR3: CASVASGPGGSEQFF

D: TRBD1
J: TRBJ1-2
V: TRBV11-3
size: -
length: 19
DNA: TGTGCCAGCAGCCCCTTTATCCCCCGTCCCCCGACAGGGGCGGAGGGCTACACCTTC
CDR3: CASSPFIPRPPTGAEGYTF

D: TRBD1
J: TRBJ1-2
V: TRBV5-6
size: once
length: 14
DNA: TGTGCCAGCAGTCTGGGACAGGGGGCCGATGGCTACACCTTC
CDR3: CASSLGQGADGYTF

D: TRBD2
J: TRBJ2-3
V: TRBV18
size: -
length: 17
DNA: TGTGCCAGCTCACCCCTTTCGACTAGCGGGGGATTGGGTACGCAGTATTTT
CDR3: CASSPLSTSGGLGTQYF

D: -
J: TRBJ1-2
V: TRBV19
size: -
length: 16
DNA: TGTGCCAGTAGTATAGATCCTAAGCGAACCAACTATGGCTACACCTTC
CDR3: CASSIDPKRTNYGYTF

D: -
J: TRBJ1-2
V: TRBV12-3/TRBV12-4
size: -
length: 13
DNA: TGTGCCAGCAGCTCAGACAGTGTATATGGCTACACCTTC
CDR3: CASSSDSVYGYTF

D: TRBD1
J: TRBJ1-2
V: TRBV18
size: -
length: 15
DNA: TGTGCCAGCTCACCCAGGACAGGACCTAACTATGGCTACACCTTC
CDR3: CASSPRTGPNYGYTF

D: TRBD1
J: TRBJ1-1
V: TRBV4-3
size: -
length: 14
DNA: TGCGCCAGCAGTCGAGAGGACAGGGGCCCTGAAGCTTTCTTT
CDR3: CASSREDRGPEAFF

D: -
J: TRBJ1-4
V: TRBV30
size: -
length: 14
DNA: TGTGCCTGGAGTGGAGCGGCAACTAATGAAAAACTGTTTTTT
CDR3: CAWSGAATNEKLFF

D: TRBD1
J: TRBJ1-2
V: TRBV11-2
size: -
length: 16
DNA: TGTGCCAGCAGCTTAAGGGGGCAGGGGTTTGGCTATGGCTACACCTTC
CDR3: CASSLRGQGFGYGYTF

D: -
J: TRBJ1-2
V: TRBV5-1
size: -
length: 13
DNA: TGCGCCAGCAGCGAGGGGATGGGCTATGGCTACACCTTC
CDR3: CASSEGMGYGYTF

D: -
J: TRBJ2-7
V: TRBV5-6
size: -
length: 15
DNA: TGTGCCAGCAGCTTGGTCCAGGCTGGAAGCTACGAGCAGTACTTC
CDR3: CASSLVQAGSYEQYF

D: TRBD2
J: TRBJ2-1
V: TRBV19
size: -
length: 16
DNA: TGTGCCAGTAGCCAGACTAGCGGGAGGTCCTACAATGAGCAGTTCTTC
CDR3: CASSQTSGRSYNEQFF

D: TRBD1
J: TRBJ1-2
V: TRBV19
size: -
length: 14
DNA: TGTGCCAGTAGACTTAGACAGGGGGGCTATGGCTACACCTTC
CDR3: CASRLRQGGYGYTF

D: -
J: TRBJ2-7
V: TRBV3-1/TRBV3-2
size: -
length: 12
DNA: TGTGCCAGCAGACTAGGGGGGGACGAGCAGTACTTC
CDR3: CASRLGGDEQYF

D: -
J: TRBJ2-7
V: TRBV6-6
size: -
length: 13
DNA: TGTGCCAGCAACCCCGACATTTCCTACGAGCAGTACTTC
CDR3: CASNPDISYEQYF

D: TRBD2
J: TRBJ2-7
V: TRBV3-1/TRBV3-2
size: -
length: 14
DNA: TGTGCCAGCAGCCTGGGACTAGAGAACTACGAGCAGTACTTC
CDR3: CASSLGLENYEQYF

D: -
J: TRBJ1-1
V: TRBV30
size: -
length: 15
DNA: TGTGCCTGGAGTGTAGTGGGGATTCCAGTGGATGAAGCTTTCTTT
CDR3: CAWSVVGIPVDEAFF

D: TRBD1
J: TRBJ1-5
V: TRBV6-5
size: -
length: 13
DNA: TGTGCCAGACGGACAGGGGGCAATCAGCCCCAGCATTTT
CDR3: CARRTGGNQPQHF

D: TRBD2
J: TRBJ2-1
V: TRBV3-1/TRBV3-2
size: -
length: 15
DNA: TGTGCCAGCAGCCGCGGGACTAGCGGGCGCAATGAGCAGTTCTTC
CDR3: CASSRGTSGRNEQFF

D: -
J: TRBJ2-7
V: TRBV5-4
size: -
length: 15
DNA: TGTGCCAGCAGCTTGACAGGGACTCCCTACTACGAGCAGTACTTC
CDR3: CASSLTGTPYYEQYF

D: -
J: TRBJ1-1
V: TRBV11-3
size: -
length: 11
DNA: TGTGCCAGTCAGGACATCACTGAAGCTTTCTTT
CDR3: CASQDITEAFF

D: -
J: TRBJ2-3
V: TRBV5-1
size: -
length: 12
DNA: TGCGCCAGCAGGCTAGGGGCAGATACGCAGTATTTT
CDR3: CASRLGADTQYF

D: -
J: TRBJ1-3
V: TRBV30
size: -
length: 13
DNA: TGTGCCTGGAGTGTAGGGGGTGGAAACACCATATATTTT
CDR3: CAWSVGGGNTIYF

D: -
J: TRBJ2-3
V: TRBV6-4
size: -
length: 13
DNA: TGTGCCAGCAGTGTCCGGGAGACAGATACGCAGTATTTT
CDR3: CASSVRETDTQYF

D: TRBD1
J: TRBJ2-7
V: TRBV5-1
size: -
length: 14
DNA: TGCGCCAGCAGCTTGGGGACAGGGACCTACGAGCAGTACTTC
CDR3: CASSLGTGTYEQYF

D: -
J: TRBJ2-7
V: TRBV3-1/TRBV3-2
size: -
length: 16
DNA: TGTGCCAGCAGCTTCGAGCGAAGGGCGACCTCCTACGAGCAGTACTTC
CDR3: CASSFERRATSYEQYF

D: -
J: TRBJ2-1
V: TRBV4-2
size: -
length: 14
DNA: TGTGCCAGCAGCCAGCGAAGCTCCTACAATGAGCAGTTCTTC
CDR3: CASSQRSSYNEQFF

D: TRBD1
J: TRBJ2-2
V: TRBV19
size: -
length: 15
DNA: TGTGCCAGTAGTATAGAAGGGGGCCGCACCGGGGAGCTGTTTTTT
CDR3: CASSIEGGRTGELFF

D: -
J: TRBJ1-3
V: TRBV7-9
size: -
length: 14
DNA: TGTGCCAGCAGTCTTTCAGGACCGGCGAACACCATATATTTT
CDR3: CASSLSGPANTIYF

D: -
J: TRBJ2-3
V: TRBV7-6
size: -
length: 15
DNA: TGTGCCAGCAGCGCGGGGAGCTCTAACACAGATACGCAGTATTTT
CDR3: CASSAGSSNTDTQYF

D: -
J: TRBJ2-2
V: TRBV7-8
size: -
length: 14
DNA: TGTGCCAGCAGCCAACTCGGGGCCACCGGGGAGCTGTTTTTT
CDR3: CASSQLGATGELFF

D: TRBD1
J: TRBJ2-2
V: TRBV9
size: -
length: 18
DNA: TGTGCCAGCAGCGTAAGTCTGCAGACAGGGCTGAACACCGGGGAGCTGTTTTTT
CDR3: CASSVSLQTGLNTGELFF